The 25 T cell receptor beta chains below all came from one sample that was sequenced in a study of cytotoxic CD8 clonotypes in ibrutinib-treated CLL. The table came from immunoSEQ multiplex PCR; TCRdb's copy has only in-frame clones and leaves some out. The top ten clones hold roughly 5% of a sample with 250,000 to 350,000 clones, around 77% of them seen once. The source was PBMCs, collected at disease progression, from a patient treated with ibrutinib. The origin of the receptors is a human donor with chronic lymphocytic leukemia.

Here the CDR3 DNA reads TGTGCCAGCAGGGGAAGATGGCCTAACTATGGCTACACCTTC. Its translation is CASRGRWPNYGYTF. The chain is built from TRBV9 and TRBJ1-2; unclear D gene. V was trimmed by 5 bases and J by 0 bases, leaving 11 bases between them. The CDR3 extends over 14 amino acids. The germline V gene encodes CDR1 SGDLS and CDR2 YYNGEE.

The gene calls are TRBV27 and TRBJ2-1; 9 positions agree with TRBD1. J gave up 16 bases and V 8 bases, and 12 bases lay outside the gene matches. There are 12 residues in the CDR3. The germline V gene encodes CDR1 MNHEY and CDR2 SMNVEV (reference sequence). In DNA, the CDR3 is TGTGCCAGCTCTAGGGGGACAGGGATTAAATTCTTC. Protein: CASSRGTGIKFF.

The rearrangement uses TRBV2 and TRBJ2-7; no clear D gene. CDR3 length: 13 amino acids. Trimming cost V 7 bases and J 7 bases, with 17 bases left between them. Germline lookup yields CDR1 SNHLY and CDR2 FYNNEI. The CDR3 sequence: CASKFGSLLEQYF. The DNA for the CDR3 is TGTGCCAGCAAGTTCGGCAGCCTACTTGAGCAGTACTTC.

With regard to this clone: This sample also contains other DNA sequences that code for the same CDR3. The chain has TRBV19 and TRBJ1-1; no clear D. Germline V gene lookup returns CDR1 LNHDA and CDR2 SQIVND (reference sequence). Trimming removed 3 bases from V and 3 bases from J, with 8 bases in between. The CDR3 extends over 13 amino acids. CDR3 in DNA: TGTGCCAGTAGTATCCGAGAAGACACTGAAGCTTTCTTT. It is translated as CASSIREDTEAFF. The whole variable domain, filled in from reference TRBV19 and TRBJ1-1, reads DGGITQSPKYLFRKEGQNVTLSCEQNLNHDAMYWYRQDPGQGLRLIYYSQIVNDFQKGDIAEGYSVSREKKESFPLTVTSAQKNPTAFYLCASSIREDTEAFFGQGTRLTVV.

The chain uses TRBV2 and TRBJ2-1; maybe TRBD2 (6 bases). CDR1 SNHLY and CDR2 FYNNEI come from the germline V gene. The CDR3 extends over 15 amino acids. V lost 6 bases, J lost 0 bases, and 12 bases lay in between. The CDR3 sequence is CASSGTLSSYNEQFF. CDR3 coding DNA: TGTGCCAGCAGCGGGACTCTTAGCTCCTACAATGAGCAGTTCTTC. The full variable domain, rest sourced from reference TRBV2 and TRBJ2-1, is EPEVTQTPSHQVTQMGQEVILRCVPISNHLYFYWYRQILGQKVEFLVSFYNNEISEKSEIFDDQFSVERPDGSNFTLKIRSTKLEDSAMYFCASSGTLSSYNEQFFGPGTRLTVL.

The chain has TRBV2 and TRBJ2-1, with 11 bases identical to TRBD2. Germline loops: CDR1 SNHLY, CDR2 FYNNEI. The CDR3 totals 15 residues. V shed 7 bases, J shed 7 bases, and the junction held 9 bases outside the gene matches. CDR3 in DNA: TGTGCCAGCACTATTAGCGGGAGGGCCAGGAATGAGCAGTTCTTC. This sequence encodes CASTISGRARNEQFF.

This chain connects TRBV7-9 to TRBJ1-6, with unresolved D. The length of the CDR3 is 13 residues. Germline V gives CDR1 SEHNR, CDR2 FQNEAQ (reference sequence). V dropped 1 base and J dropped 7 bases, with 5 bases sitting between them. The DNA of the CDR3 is TGTGCCAGCAGCTTAGTAGGGAATTCACCCCTCCACTTT. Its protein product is CASSLVGNSPLHF.

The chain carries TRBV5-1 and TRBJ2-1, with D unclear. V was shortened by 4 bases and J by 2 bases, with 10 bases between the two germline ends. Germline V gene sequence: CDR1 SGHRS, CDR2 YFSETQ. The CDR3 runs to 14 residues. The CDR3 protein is CASSPILTYNEQFF. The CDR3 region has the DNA TGCGCCAGCAGCCCCATTCTTACCTACAATGAGCAGTTCTTC.

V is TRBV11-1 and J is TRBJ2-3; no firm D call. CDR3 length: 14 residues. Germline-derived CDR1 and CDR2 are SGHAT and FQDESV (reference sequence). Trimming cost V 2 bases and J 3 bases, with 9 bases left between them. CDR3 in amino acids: CASSLRGPTDTQYF. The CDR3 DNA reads TGTGCCAGCAGCTTACGTGGGCCAACAGATACGCAGTATTTT.

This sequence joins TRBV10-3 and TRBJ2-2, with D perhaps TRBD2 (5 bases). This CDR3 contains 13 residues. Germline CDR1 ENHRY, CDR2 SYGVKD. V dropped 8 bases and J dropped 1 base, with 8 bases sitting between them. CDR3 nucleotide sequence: TGTGCCATCTTACTAGAGAACACCGGGGAGCTGTTTTTT. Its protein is CAILLENTGELFF.

The CDR3 nucleotides read TGTGCCACCAGCAGAGTGGGCGGAAAGGGGAGGGCCTACGAGCAGTACTTC. Translated: CATSRVGGKGRAYEQYF. The rearrangement joins TRBV15 to TRBJ2-7, with 7 nucleotides matching TRBD2. Germline V CDR1 and CDR2: LNHNV, YYDKDF (reference sequence). The V and J ends lost 1 base and 2 bases, in that order; junction bases with no gene match: 11. The CDR3 totals 17 residues.

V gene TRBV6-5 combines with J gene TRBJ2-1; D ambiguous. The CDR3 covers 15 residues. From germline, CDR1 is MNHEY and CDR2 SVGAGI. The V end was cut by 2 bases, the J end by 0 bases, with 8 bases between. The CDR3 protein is CASSYERFSYNEQFF. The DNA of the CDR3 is TGTGCCAGCAGTTACGAGAGATTCTCCTACAATGAGCAGTTCTTC.

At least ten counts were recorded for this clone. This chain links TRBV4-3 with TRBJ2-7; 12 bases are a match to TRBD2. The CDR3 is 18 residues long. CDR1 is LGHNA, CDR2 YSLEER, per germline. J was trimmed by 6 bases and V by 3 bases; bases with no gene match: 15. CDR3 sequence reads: CASSHIDSGTSGCCEQYF. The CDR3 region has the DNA TGCGCCAGCAGCCACATAGATTCCGGGACTAGCGGGTGTTGCGAGCAGTACTTC.

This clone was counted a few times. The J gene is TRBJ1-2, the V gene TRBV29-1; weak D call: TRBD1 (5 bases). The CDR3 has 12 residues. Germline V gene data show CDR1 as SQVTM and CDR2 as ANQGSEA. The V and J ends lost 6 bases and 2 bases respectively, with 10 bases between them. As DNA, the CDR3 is TGCAGCGTGGGGGGAATCAACTATGGCTACACCTTC. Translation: CSVGGINYGYTF. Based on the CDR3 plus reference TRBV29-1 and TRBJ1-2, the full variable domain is SAVISQKPSRDICQRGTSLTIQCQVDSQVTMMFWYRQQPGQSLTLIATANQGSEATYESGFVIDKFPISRPNLTFSTLTVSNMSPEDSSIYLCSVGGINYGYTFGSGTRLTVV.

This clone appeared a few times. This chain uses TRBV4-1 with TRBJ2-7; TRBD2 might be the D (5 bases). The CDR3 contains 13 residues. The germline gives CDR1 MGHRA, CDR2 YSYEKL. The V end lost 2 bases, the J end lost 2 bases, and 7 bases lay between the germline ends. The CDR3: CASSQRLTYEQYF. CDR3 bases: TGCGCCAGCAGCCAAAGACTAACCTACGAGCAGTACTTC.

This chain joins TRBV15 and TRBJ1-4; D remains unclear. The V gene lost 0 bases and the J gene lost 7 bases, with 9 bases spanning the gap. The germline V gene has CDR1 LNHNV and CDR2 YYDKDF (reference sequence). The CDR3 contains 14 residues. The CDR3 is CATSREDRVEKLFF. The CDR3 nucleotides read TGTGCCACCAGCAGAGAGGATAGGGTTGAAAAACTGTTTTTT.

The CDR3 region has the DNA TGTGCCAGCTCCGCAGGGGCCAAGCCCCAGCATTTT. Its translation: CASSAGAKPQHF. The chain employs TRBV28 and TRBJ1-5, with D possibly matching TRBD1 (6 bases). The V gene lost 8 bases and the J gene lost 8 bases, with 13 bases spanning the gap. This CDR3 region has 12 residues. CDR1 MDHEN and CDR2 SYDVKM come from the germline V gene.

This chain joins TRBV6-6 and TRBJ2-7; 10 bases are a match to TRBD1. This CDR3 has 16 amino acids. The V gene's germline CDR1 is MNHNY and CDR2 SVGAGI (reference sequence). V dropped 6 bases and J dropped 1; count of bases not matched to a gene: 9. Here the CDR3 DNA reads TGTGCCAGCAGGGCTAGGGACAGGGGAATTTCCTACGAGCAGTACTTC. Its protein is CASRARDRGISYEQYF.

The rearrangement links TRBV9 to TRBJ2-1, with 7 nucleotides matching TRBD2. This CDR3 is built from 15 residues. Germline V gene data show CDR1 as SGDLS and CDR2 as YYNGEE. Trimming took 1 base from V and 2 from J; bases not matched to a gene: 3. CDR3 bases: TGTGCCAGCAGCGTATCCGGGGGGACCTACAATGAGCAGTTCTTC. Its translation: CASSVSGGTYNEQFF.

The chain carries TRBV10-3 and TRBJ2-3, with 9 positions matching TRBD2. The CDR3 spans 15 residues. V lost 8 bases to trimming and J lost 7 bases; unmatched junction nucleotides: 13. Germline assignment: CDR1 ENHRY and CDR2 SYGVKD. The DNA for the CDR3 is TGTGCCATCGGCGGGGGGGGCCAGGCGGCGCATACGCAGTATTTT. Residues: CAIGGGGQAAHTQYF.

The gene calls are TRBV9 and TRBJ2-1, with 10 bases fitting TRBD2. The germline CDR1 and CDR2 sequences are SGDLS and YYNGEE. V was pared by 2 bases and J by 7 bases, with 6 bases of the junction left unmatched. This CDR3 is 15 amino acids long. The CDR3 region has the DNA TGTGCCAGCAGCGTCGCTAGCGGGAGTAGGAATGAGCAGTTCTTC. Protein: CASSVASGSRNEQFF.

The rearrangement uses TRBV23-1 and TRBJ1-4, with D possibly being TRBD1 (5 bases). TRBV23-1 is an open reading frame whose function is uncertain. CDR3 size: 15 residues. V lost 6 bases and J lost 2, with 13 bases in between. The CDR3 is CASSRGGTTNEKLFF. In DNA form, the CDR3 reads TGCGCCAGCAGCCGCGGGGGGACGACTAATGAAAAACTGTTTTTT.

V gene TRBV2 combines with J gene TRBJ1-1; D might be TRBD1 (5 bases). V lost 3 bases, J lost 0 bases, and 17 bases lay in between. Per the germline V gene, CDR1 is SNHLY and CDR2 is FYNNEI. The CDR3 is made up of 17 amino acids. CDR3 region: CASSDIDIWGMNTEAFF. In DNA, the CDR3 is TGTGCCAGCAGTGATATTGATATTTGGGGCATGAACACTGAAGCTTTCTTT.

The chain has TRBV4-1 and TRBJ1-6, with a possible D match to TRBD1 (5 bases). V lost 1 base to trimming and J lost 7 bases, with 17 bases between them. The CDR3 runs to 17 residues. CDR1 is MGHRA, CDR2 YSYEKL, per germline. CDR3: CASSQGRGPNANSPLHF. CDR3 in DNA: TGCGCCAGCAGCCAAGGTAGGGGACCCAACGCAAATTCACCCCTCCACTTT.

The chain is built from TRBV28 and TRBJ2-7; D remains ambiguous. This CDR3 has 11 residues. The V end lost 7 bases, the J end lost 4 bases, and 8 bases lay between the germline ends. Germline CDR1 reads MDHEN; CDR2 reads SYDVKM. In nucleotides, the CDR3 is TGTGCCAGCACCACTGAGTACGAGCAGTACTTC. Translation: CASTTEYEQYF.